One and the same sample provided the 21 T cell receptor beta chains below, sequenced in a study of blood T cell repertoires in COVID-19. Sequenced by immunoSEQ multiplex PCR; TCRdb stores in-frame clones only, minus some. The data hold some 390,000 clones, with approximately 92% observed a single time. Sequencing used PBMCs or T cells enriched from blood (not recorded which). The receptors originated from a man aged 25 to 45 who had recovered from COVID-19.

The rearrangement uses TRBV24-1 and TRBJ1-2, with D maybe TRBD1 (5 bases). The germline V gene encodes CDR1 KGHDR and CDR2 SFDVKD. The CDR3 totals 15 residues. Trimming stripped 2 bases from V and 4 bases from J, with 13 bases between. The CDR3 sequence: CATSDSETVGYGYTF. The DNA of the CDR3 is TGTGCCACCAGTGATTCGGAGACAGTCGGCTATGGCTACACCTTC.

V usage is TRBV10-3 and J usage is TRBJ2-1, with no clear D. The CDR3 is made up of 13 amino acids. CDR1 ENHRY and CDR2 SYGVKD come from the germline V gene. The V gene lost 4 bases and the J gene lost 5 bases, with 9 bases spanning the gap. CDR3 loop: CAISGNSDNEQFF. In DNA form, the CDR3 reads TGTGCCATCAGTGGTAACTCGGACAATGAGCAGTTCTTC.

The chain uses TRBV5-3 and TRBJ1-2; a possible D gene is TRBD1 (5 bases). TRBV5-3 is known as an ORF, though its function is uncertain. This CDR3 region has 16 residues. The ends were cut back, 3 bases at V and 4 bases at J, with 19 bases in the middle. The CDR3 DNA sequence: TGTGCCAGAAGCTCGCGCCCCGCGCCGGGGGGCTATGGCTACACCTTC. Residues: CARSSRPAPGGYGYTF.

The CDR3 DNA reads as TGTGCCAGCAGCAAAGGGTCGTCAGGGGGCTACGAGCAGTACTTC. Its translation: CASSKGSSGGYEQYF. The chain employs TRBV6-6 and TRBJ2-7; 7 bases map to TRBD1. The CDR3 sequence is 15 residues long. J was trimmed by 3 bases and V by 6 bases; bases with no gene match: 11. The V gene's germline CDR1 is MNHNY and CDR2 SVGAGI (reference sequence).

CDR3 amino acids: CASSPGEIGQPQHF. Here the CDR3 DNA reads TGCGCCAGCAGCCCTGGGGAGATAGGTCAGCCCCAGCATTTT. This chain connects TRBV5-1 to TRBJ1-5; D uncertain. The germline V gene has CDR1 SGHRS and CDR2 YFSETQ. This CDR3 spans 14 amino acids. The ends were cut back, 4 bases at V and 6 bases at J, with 14 bases in the middle. The full variable domain, rest sourced from reference TRBV5-1 and TRBJ1-5, is KAGVTQTPRYLIKTRGQQVTLSCSPISGHRSVSWYQQTPGQGLQFLFEYFSETQRNKGNFPGRFSGRQFSNSRSEMNVSTLELGDSALYLCASSPGEIGQPQHFGDGTRLSIL.

This chain joins TRBV5-1 and TRBJ1-6; no definite D call. Trimming removed 3 bases from V and 14 bases from J, with 18 bases in between. From germline, CDR1 is SGHRS and CDR2 YFSETQ. CDR3 length: 14 amino acids. Here the CDR3 reads CASSSFDSLGSLHF. CDR3 coding DNA: TGCGCCAGCAGCTCCTTCGACTCCCTCGGATCCCTCCACTTT.

This chain connects TRBV5-1 to TRBJ2-3; 8 bases agree with TRBD2. This CDR3 has 15 amino acids. Germline V lookup: CDR1 SGHRS, CDR2 YFSETQ. V lost 0 bases and J lost 2; bases outside the gene matches: 2. The CDR3 loop is CASSLGGRITDTQYF. Here the CDR3 DNA reads TGCGCCAGCAGCTTGGGCGGGAGGATCACAGATACGCAGTATTTT. The full variable domain, completed using reference TRBV5-1 and TRBJ2-3, is KAGVTQTPRYLIKTRGQQVTLSCSPISGHRSVSWYQQTPGQGLQFLFEYFSETQRNKGNFPGRFSGRQFSNSRSEMNVSTLELGDSALYLCASSLGGRITDTQYFGPGTRLTVL.

The chain recombines TRBV2 with TRBJ2-1, with TRBD2 matching 12 bases. There are 18 residues in the CDR3. The trim removed 3 bases at V and 9 bases at J, leaving 15 bases unmatched. The germline V gene encodes CDR1 SNHLY and CDR2 FYNNEI. The CDR3 protein is CASSENPRLAGEVSEQFF. CDR3 DNA sequence: TGTGCCAGCAGTGAGAACCCGCGACTAGCGGGAGAAGTGAGTGAGCAGTTCTTC.

In its sample, this clone was seen a few times. The chain uses TRBV5-4 and TRBJ1-2; D remains ambiguous. This CDR3 spans 13 amino acids. Trimming cost V 0 bases and J 1 base, with 4 bases left between them. Germline lookup yields CDR1 SGHNT and CDR2 YYREEE (reference sequence). CDR3 loop: CASSLDGNYGYTF. CDR3 sequence (DNA): TGTGCCAGCAGCTTGGACGGTAACTATGGCTACACCTTC.

This clone was picked up one time. Different DNA sequences within this sample yield the same CDR3. This chain links TRBV19 with TRBJ1-5, with D possibly matching TRBD1 (5 bases). V lost 3 bases and J 2 bases, leaving 8 bases between the germline ends. In germline, CDR1 is LNHDA, CDR2 SQIVND (reference sequence). The CDR3 is 14 amino acids. Here the CDR3 DNA reads TGTGCCAGTAGTATTACAGGTGGCAATCAGCCCCAGCATTTT. This encodes CASSITGGNQPQHF.

The rearrangement links TRBV11-2 to TRBJ1-4; D uncertain. With 1 base removed from V and 5 bases from J, the gap between germline ends came to 5 bases. Germline V gives CDR1 SGHAT, CDR2 FQNNGV. CDR3 length: 13 amino acids. The CDR3 region is CASSLGRNEKLFF. The CDR3 DNA is TGTGCCAGCAGCTTAGGGAGAAATGAAAAACTGTTTTTT.

The V call is TRBV5-5, the J call TRBJ2-2, with TRBD2 identical over 8 bases. From germline, CDR1 is SGHKS and CDR2 YYEKEE (reference sequence). V gave up 2 bases and J gave up 7 bases; unmatched junction bases: 7. The CDR3 covers 15 residues. The CDR3 DNA follows: TGTGCCAGCAGCTTTCCGGGAGGGCCTGTCGGGGAGCTGTTTTTT. It encodes CASSFPGGPVGELFF.

This clone was found a few times. V usage is TRBV2 and J usage is TRBJ1-5; D gene ambiguous. CDR1 is SNHLY, CDR2 FYNNEI, per germline. The CDR3 loop spans 15 amino acids. Trimming left V 4 bases short and J 5 bases short, with 15 bases between. CDR3 DNA: TGTGCCAGCAGTGCGGAGAGGGTAGATTATCAGCCCCAGCATTTT. The encoded protein is CASSAERVDYQPQHF.

The chain is built from TRBV9 and TRBJ1-2; TRBD1 aligns across 11 bases. Germline loops: CDR1 SGDLS, CDR2 YYNGEE. The CDR3 has 16 amino acids. V shed 4 bases and J 1 base; nucleotides not matched to a gene: 6. The CDR3 sequence: CASSPGGTGGNYGYTF. CDR3 in DNA: TGTGCCAGCAGCCCCGGCGGGACAGGGGGTAACTATGGCTACACCTTC.

This clone was recorded once. The chain combines TRBV4-2 with TRBJ2-7, with D uncertain. CDR1 is LGHNA, CDR2 YNFKEQ, per germline. V gave up 1 base and J gave up 6 bases, with 13 bases separating them. The CDR3 has 14 amino acids. The CDR3 coding sequence is TGTGCCAGCAGCCAAGTCGCGTCTGGAGCCGAGCAGTACTTC. Translated, it gives CASSQVASGAEQYF.

The chain employs TRBV4-1 and TRBJ2-7; 7 bases agree with TRBD2. Germline V gene data show CDR1 as MGHRA and CDR2 as YSYEKL. The V segment lost 1 base and the J segment 9 bases; nucleotides outside the gene matches: 6. The CDR3 is 13 residues long. CDR3 residues: CASSQVLLARQYF. The CDR3 region has the DNA TGCGCCAGCAGCCAAGTCTTACTAGCGCGGCAGTACTTC.

The rearrangement joins TRBV28 to TRBJ2-5; 12 bases agree with TRBD2. This CDR3 comprises 15 residues. J lost 2 bases, V lost 8 bases, and 6 bases had no gene match. The germline CDR1 and CDR2 sequences are MDHEN and SYDVKM. This CDR3 is CASSRTSGKQETQYF. CDR3 coding DNA: TGTGCCAGCTCCCGGACTAGCGGGAAACAAGAGACCCAGTACTTC.

The V and J genes are TRBV18 and TRBJ1-5; 11 positions match TRBD1. Per the germline V gene, CDR1 is KGHSH and CDR2 is LQKENI. This CDR3 spans 13 amino acids. V lost 6 bases and J lost 7; bases outside the gene matches: 2. The DNA of the CDR3 is TGTGCCAGCTCTCGGACAGGGGGCCAGCCCCAGCATTTT. Its protein is CASSRTGGQPQHF.

Regarding this clone: Other DNA sequences in the same sample also yield this CDR3. The rearrangement links TRBV28 to TRBJ1-1; no definite D call. Germline V gene lookup returns CDR1 MDHEN and CDR2 SYDVKM. V was pared by 6 bases and J by 5 bases, with 10 bases between. CDR3 length: 12 amino acids. The CDR3 loop is CASRTGGTEAFF. CDR3 DNA sequence: TGTGCCAGCAGGACTGGCGGGACTGAAGCTTTCTTT.

Note on this clone: This sample also contains other DNA sequences that code for the same CDR3. This chain joins TRBV6-5 and TRBJ2-7; no clear D. Germline lookup yields CDR1 MNHEY and CDR2 SVGAGI. The CDR3 is made up of 14 amino acids. The V end was cut by 2 bases, the J end by 3 bases, with 11 bases between. This CDR3 is CASSYNSGSYEQYF. The CDR3 DNA reads TGTGCCAGCAGTTACAACTCAGGAAGCTACGAGCAGTACTTC.

A note on this clone: Different DNA sequences within this sample yield the same CDR3. This chain joins TRBV28 and TRBJ1-2, with TRBD1 identical over 11 bases. J was trimmed by 7 bases and V by 5 bases; bases with no gene match: 6. CDR1 is MDHEN and CDR2 is SYDVKM in the germline V gene. The CDR3 extends over 14 amino acids. The CDR3 region is CASSLGQGVGGYTF. The CDR3 DNA reads as TGTGCCAGCAGTCTGGGACAGGGGGTGGGTGGCTACACCTTC.